Presented here are 9 T cell receptor beta chains from one specimen sequenced in a study of OX40 agonist ivuxolimab in advanced cancers. TCRdb's copy holds only in-frame clones and misses some; the assay was immunoSEQ multiplex PCR. The sample lists about 85,000 clones; 65% to 90% were seen once. The material sequenced was CD4+ or CD8+ T cells sorted from blood, taken in a trial of the OX40 agonist ivuxolimab. These receptors were taken from an adult with an advanced solid tumor such as melanoma, head and neck, liver or kidney cancer.

This clone has only a few counts. The V gene is TRBV19, the J gene TRBJ1-1; D is undetermined. V was trimmed by 4 bases and J by 7 bases, leaving 13 bases between them. The CDR3 is 13 residues long. Germline V CDR1 and CDR2: LNHDA, SQIVND (reference sequence). CDR3: CASSTPGRYEAFF. The DNA of the CDR3 is TGTGCCAGTAGTACTCCGGGCCGTTATGAAGCTTTCTTT.

CDR3 DNA sequence: TGTGCCAGCAGCTTAAGAAAGCCGGGACAGGGGGTATCTAATGGAAACACCATATATTTT. Protein sequence: CASSLRKPGQGVSNGNTIYF. The chain has TRBV7-8 and TRBJ1-3; 11 bases line up with TRBD1. The length of the CDR3 is 20 residues. The V and J ends lost 2 bases and 3 bases, in that order; junction bases with no gene match: 15. Germline V gives CDR1 SGHVS, CDR2 FQNEAQ.

Concerning this clone itself: Other DNA sequences in the same sample also yield this CDR3. The gene calls are TRBV10-3 and TRBJ1-1; D remains ambiguous. V was cut by 0 bases and J by 1 base, with 9 bases left in between. Germline CDR1 ENHRY, CDR2 SYGVKD. The CDR3 extends over 15 amino acids. In DNA form, the CDR3 reads TGTGCCATCAGTGAGTCAGGCCTCGGGAACACTGAAGCTTTCTTT. This encodes CAISESGLGNTEAFF.

This clone showed up just a few times. This chain connects TRBV10-1 to TRBJ1-5; the D is unclear. V lost 4 bases to trimming and J lost 0 bases, with 7 bases between them. This CDR3 region has 14 residues. Per the germline V gene, CDR1 is WNHNN and CDR2 is SYGVQD (reference sequence). CDR3 bases: TGCGCCAGCAGTGGCGGAGGTAGCAATCAGCCCCAGCATTTT. Amino acid sequence: CASSGGGSNQPQHF.

This clone was counted between two and nine times. The V and J genes are TRBV2 and TRBJ2-7; 9 bases are a match to TRBD1. The germline V gene encodes CDR1 SNHLY and CDR2 FYNNEI. The J segment lost 3 bases and the V segment lost 5 bases, leaving 8 bases of the junction unmatched. This CDR3 is 15 amino acids long. CDR3 region: CASSLPGQGDYEQYF. CDR3 DNA sequence: TGTGCCAGCAGTTTACCGGGACAGGGCGACTACGAGCAGTACTTC.

The rearrangement joins TRBV7-3 to TRBJ2-1, with TRBD1 identical over 10 bases. This CDR3 has 15 residues. Germline values: CDR1 SGHTA, CDR2 FQGTGA. Unmatched junction bases numbered 2, after V lost 4 bases and J lost 2 bases. This CDR3 reads CASSSDRGPYNEQFF. DNA for the CDR3: TGTGCCAGCAGCTCAGACAGGGGGCCCTACAATGAGCAGTTCTTC.

The count of this clone is one. The chain recombines TRBV11-1 with TRBJ1-3, with TRBD1 matching over 7 bases. CDR1 SGHAT and CDR2 FQDESV come from the germline V gene (reference sequence). The J segment lost 4 bases and the V segment lost 4 bases, leaving 4 bases of the junction unmatched. The CDR3 loop spans 14 amino acids. The CDR3 region has the DNA TGTGCCAGCAGCTCAACAGGGGCCGGAAACACCATATATTTT. Encoded protein: CASSSTGAGNTIYF. The full variable domain, rest sourced from reference TRBV11-1 and TRBJ1-3, is EAEVAQSPRYKITEKSQAVAFWCDPISGHATLYWYRQILGQGPELLVQFQDESVVDDSQLPKDRFSAERLKGVDSTLKIQPAELGDSAMYLCASSSTGAGNTIYFGEGSWLTVV.

The genes are TRBV28 and TRBJ2-5, with TRBD1 matching over 9 bases. The CDR3 loop spans 15 amino acids. Germline trimming cut 6 bases from V and 6 bases from J; bases unmatched to any gene: 11. Germline CDR1 is MDHEN and CDR2 is SYDVKM. The CDR3 DNA is TGTGCCAGCAGACCCGCCGGGACAGGGAGGAAGACCCAGTACTTC. It specifies CASRPAGTGRKTQYF.

This clone was seen just once. The chain is built from TRBV20-1 and TRBJ2-2; TRBD2 aligns across 9 bases. The CDR3 is 11 amino acids. Germline V CDR1 and CDR2: DFQATT, SNEGSKA (reference sequence). Losses at the gene ends were 6 bases for V and 16 bases for J; bases not matched to a gene: 9. CDR3 region: CSASGGTDRFF. In DNA, the CDR3 is TGCAGTGCGAGCGGGGGGACGGATAGGTTTTTT.